This TCR beta chain appears in the sequencing data of a study of blood T cell dynamics during melanoma immunotherapy. The time point was: pre-treatment baseline. Trimming at V came to 4 bases and at J to 8 bases, leaving 10 bases not matched to a gene. Looked up from germline, CDR1 is SGDLS and CDR2 is YYNGEE. The CDR3 has 15 residues. The assay was immunoSEQ multiplex PCR, and TCRdb's table has in-frame clones only and misses some. The profile shows approximately 25,000 clones, around 88% of them singletons. Here the sequenced sample was blood, taken from a patient treated with checkpoint blockade. This clonotype was sampled from a human donor with melanoma. V usage is TRBV9 and J usage is TRBJ1-4, with 8 bases matching TRBD1. CDR3 DNA: TGTGCCAGCAGCCCACGGGACAGGCGACAGGAAAAACTGTTTTTT. This encodes CASSPRDRRQEKLFF.